This T cell receptor beta chain emerged from a study of radiotherapy plus CTLA-4 blockade in lung cancer (dated by TCRdb to the late 2010s). General notes on the study: Objective responses occurred in about 20% of enrolled patients, and over 30% achieved disease control.

Germline trimming amounts to 1 base on V and 0 bases on J, with 5 as the count of junction bases outside the gene matches. As encoded in the germline V gene, CDR1 is SGHVS while CDR2 is FQNEAQ. From the cysteine through the phenylalanine, the CDR3 covers 17 amino acids. The retained sequence is limited to the CDR3, 51 bases, with the frame set at the first base. The library was produced with the immunoSEQ multiplex PCR assay. This immuneACCESS table, as held by TCRdb, lists in-frame sequences with V and J called but not all clones. Of the missing ones, under half trace to an unresolved V gene in checked studies; the others have no known cause. The table for this sample lists roughly 53,000 clones; about 83% of them were counted only once. In total, the top ten clones hold more than 4% of the sample. Focal radiation therapy combined with CTLA-4 blockade (ipilimumab) was tested in patients with chemo-refractory metastatic non-small-cell lung cancer.

Paper-wide results and their limitations: Increased serum interferon-beta after radiation, together with early dynamic changes in blood T cell clones, were reported to be the strongest predictors of response. After treatment with radiotherapy and ipilimumab, TCR clones that originated in tumors expanded in peripheral blood.

Comments on this clone: The antigen this receptor binds is unknown. No base-level quality is on record; no much larger clone is a single base apart.

Sequencing used peripheral blood, obtained from a patient treated with radiotherapy plus ipilimumab. The sequence is built from TRBV7-8 and TRBJ2-1; TRBD2 lines up with 8 middle nucleotides. This receptor was taken from a human donor with non-small cell lung cancer whose response to radiotherapy plus ipilimumab could not be evaluated. The encoded CDR3 is CASSLGIAGSSYNEQFF. The DNA sequence reads TGTGCCAGCAGCTTAGGCATAGCGGGGAGCTCCTACAATGAGCAGTTCTTC.